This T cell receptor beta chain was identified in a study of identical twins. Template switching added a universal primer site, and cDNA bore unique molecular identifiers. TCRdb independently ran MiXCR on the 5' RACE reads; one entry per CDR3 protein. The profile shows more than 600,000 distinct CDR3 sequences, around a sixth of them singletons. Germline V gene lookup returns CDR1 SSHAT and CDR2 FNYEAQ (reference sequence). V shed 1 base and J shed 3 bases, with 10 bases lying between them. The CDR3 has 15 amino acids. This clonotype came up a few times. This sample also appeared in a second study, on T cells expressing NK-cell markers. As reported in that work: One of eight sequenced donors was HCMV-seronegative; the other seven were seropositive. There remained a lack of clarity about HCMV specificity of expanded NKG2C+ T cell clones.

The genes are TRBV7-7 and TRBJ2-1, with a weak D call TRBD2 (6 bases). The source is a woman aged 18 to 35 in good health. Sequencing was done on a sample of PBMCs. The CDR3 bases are TGTGCCAGCAGCTTAGTTTTAGCGGACTACAATGAGCAGTTCTTC. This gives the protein CASSLVLADYNEQFF.